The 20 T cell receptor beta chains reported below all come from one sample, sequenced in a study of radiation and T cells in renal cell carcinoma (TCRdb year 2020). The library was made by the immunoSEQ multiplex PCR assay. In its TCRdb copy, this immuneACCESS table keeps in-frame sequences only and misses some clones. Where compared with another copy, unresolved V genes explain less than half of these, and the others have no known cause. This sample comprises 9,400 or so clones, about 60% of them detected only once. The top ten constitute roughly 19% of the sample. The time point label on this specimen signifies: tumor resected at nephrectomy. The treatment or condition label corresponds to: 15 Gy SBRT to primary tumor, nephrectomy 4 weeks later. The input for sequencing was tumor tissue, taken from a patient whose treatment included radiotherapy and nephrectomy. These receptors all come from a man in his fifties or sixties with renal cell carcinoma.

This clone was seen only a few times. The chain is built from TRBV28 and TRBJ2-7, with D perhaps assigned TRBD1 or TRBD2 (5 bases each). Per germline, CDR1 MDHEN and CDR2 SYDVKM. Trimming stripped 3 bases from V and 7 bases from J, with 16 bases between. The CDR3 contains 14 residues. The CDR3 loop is CASSLSWDVWEQYF. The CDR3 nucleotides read TGTGCCAGCAGTTTGTCGTGGGACGTATGGGAGCAGTACTTC.

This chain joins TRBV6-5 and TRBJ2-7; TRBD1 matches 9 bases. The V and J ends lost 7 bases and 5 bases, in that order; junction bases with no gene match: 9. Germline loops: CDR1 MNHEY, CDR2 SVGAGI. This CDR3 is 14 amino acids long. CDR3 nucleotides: TGTGCCAGCACGTTTGGGACAGGGTACAACGAGCAGTACTTC. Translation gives CASTFGTGYNEQYF.

CDR3 loop: CATSRNRGPSGNTIYF. The CDR3 DNA follows: TGTGCCACCAGCAGAAACAGGGGGCCCTCTGGAAACACCATATATTTT. The chain uses TRBV15 and TRBJ1-3; 9 bases agree with TRBD1. From germline, CDR1 is LNHNV and CDR2 YYDKDF (reference sequence). The junction had 2 bases not matched to a gene; V was cut back by 2 bases and J by 0 bases. The CDR3 contains 16 residues.

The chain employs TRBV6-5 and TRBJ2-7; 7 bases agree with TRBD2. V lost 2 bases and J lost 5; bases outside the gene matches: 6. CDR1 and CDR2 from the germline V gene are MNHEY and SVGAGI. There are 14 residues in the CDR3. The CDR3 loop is CASSYKGRVNEQYF. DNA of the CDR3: TGTGCCAGCAGTTACAAGGGGAGGGTAAACGAGCAGTACTTC.

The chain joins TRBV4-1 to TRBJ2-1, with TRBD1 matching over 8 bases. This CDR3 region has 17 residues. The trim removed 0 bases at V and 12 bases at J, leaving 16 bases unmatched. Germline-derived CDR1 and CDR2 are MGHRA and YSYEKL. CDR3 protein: CASSQDLGDRGTMRQFF. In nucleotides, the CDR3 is TGCGCCAGCAGCCAAGATCTAGGAGACAGGGGTACAATGAGGCAGTTCTTC.

The CDR3 nucleotides are TGCGCCAGCAGTATAGCGGTAAACAATGAGCAGTTCTTC. Translation gives CASSIAVNNEQFF. This chain uses TRBV5-1 with TRBJ2-1, with a possible D match to TRBD2 (6 bases). V dropped 5 bases and J dropped 5 bases, with 11 bases sitting between them. The CDR3 runs to 13 residues. Germline CDR1 SGHRS, CDR2 YFSETQ.

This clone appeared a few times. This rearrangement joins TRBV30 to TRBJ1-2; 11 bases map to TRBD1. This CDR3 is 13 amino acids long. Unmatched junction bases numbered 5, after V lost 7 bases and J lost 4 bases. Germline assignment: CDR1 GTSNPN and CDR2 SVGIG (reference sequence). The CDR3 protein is CASTGQGVYGYTF. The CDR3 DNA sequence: TGTGCCTCGACGGGACAGGGGGTCTATGGCTACACCTTC.

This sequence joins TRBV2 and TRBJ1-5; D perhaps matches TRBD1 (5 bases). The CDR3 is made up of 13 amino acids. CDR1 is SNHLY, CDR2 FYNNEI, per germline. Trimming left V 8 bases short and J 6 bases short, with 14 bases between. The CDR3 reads CASRAGVGQPQHF. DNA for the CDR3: TGTGCCAGCCGGGCGGGGGTCGGTCAGCCCCAGCATTTT.

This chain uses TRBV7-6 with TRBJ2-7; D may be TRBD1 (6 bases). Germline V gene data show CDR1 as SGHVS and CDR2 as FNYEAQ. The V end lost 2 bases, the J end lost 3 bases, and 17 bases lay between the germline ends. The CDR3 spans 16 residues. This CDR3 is CASSLSSARGNYEQYF. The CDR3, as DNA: TGTGCCAGCAGCTTAAGCTCGGCGAGGGGGAACTACGAGCAGTACTTC.

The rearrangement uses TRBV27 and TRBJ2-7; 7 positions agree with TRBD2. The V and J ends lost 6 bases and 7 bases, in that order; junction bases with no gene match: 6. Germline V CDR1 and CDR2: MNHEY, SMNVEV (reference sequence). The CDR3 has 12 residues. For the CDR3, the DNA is TGTGCCAGCAGCGCCGGGGGGTGGGAGCAGTACTTC. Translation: CASSAGGWEQYF.

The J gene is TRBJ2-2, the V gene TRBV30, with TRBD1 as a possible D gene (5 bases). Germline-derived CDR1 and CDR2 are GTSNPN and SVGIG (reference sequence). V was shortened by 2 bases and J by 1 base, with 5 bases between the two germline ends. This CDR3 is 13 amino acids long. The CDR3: CAWSRGNTGELFF. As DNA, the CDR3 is TGTGCCTGGAGTAGGGGGAACACCGGGGAGCTGTTTTTT.

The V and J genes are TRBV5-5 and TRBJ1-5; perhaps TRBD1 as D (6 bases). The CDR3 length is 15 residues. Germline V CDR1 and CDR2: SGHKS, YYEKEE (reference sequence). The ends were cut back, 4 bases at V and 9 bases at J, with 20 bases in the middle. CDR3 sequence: CASSDPGTLGAPQHF. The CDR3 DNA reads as TGTGCCAGCAGCGATCCCGGGACATTAGGGGCGCCCCAGCATTTT.

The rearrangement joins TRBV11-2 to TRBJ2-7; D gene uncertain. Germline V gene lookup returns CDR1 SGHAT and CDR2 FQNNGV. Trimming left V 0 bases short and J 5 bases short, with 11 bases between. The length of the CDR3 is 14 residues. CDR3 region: CASSLEWGIHEQYF. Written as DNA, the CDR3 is TGTGCCAGCAGCTTAGAGTGGGGAATCCACGAGCAGTACTTC.

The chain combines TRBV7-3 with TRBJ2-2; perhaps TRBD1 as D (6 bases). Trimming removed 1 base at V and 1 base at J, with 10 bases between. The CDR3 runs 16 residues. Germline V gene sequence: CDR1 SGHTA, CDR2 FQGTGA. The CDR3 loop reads CASSLMSRGNTGELFF. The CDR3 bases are TGTGCCAGCAGCTTAATGAGCAGGGGGAACACCGGGGAGCTGTTTTTT. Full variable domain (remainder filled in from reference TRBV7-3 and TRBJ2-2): GAGVSQTPSNKVTEKGKYVELRCDPISGHTALYWYRQSLGQGPEFLIYFQGTGAADDSGLPNDRFFAVRPEGSVSTLKIQRTERGDSAVYLCASSLMSRGNTGELFFGEGSRLTVL.

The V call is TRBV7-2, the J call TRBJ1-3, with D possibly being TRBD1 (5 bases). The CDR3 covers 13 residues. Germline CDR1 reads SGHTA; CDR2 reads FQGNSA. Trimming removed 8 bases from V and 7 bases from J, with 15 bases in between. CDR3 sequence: CASRPGEPNTIYF. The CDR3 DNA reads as TGTGCCAGCCGCCCGGGGGAACCGAACACCATATATTTT. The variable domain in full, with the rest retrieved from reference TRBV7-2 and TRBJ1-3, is GAGVSQSPSNKVTEKGKDVELRCDPISGHTALYWYRQSLGQGLEFLIYFQGNSAPDKSGLPSDRFSAERTGGSVSTLTIQRTQQEDSAVYLCASRPGEPNTIYFGEGSWLTVV.

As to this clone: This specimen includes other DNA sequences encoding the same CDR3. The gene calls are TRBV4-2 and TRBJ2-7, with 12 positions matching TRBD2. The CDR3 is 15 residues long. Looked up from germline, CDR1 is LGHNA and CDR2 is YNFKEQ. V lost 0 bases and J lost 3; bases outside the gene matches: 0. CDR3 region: CASSQETSGSYEQYF. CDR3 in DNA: TGTGCCAGCAGCCAAGAGACTAGCGGGAGCTACGAGCAGTACTTC.

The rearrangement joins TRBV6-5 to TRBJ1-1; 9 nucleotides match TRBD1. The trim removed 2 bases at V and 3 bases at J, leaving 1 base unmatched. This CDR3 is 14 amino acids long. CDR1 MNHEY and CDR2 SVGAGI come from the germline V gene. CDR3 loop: CASSYGTGYTEAFF. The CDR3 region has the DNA TGTGCCAGCAGTTACGGGACAGGGTACACTGAAGCTTTCTTT.

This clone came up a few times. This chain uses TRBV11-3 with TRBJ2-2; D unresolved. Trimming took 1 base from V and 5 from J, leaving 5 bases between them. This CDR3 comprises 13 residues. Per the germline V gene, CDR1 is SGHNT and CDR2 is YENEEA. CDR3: CASSLVRTGELFF. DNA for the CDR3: TGTGCCAGCAGCTTAGTTAGGACCGGGGAGCTGTTTTTT.

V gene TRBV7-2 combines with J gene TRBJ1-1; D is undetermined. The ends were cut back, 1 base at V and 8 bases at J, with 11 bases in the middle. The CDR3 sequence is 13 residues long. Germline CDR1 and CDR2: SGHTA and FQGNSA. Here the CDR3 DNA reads TGTGCCAGCAGCTTAGTCGTCGATCGGGAAGCTTTCTTT. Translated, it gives CASSLVVDREAFF. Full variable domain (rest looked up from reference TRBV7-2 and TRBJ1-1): GAGVSQSPSNKVTEKGKDVELRCDPISGHTALYWYRQSLGQGLEFLIYFQGNSAPDKSGLPSDRFSAERTGGSVSTLTIQRTQQEDSAVYLCASSLVVDREAFFGQGTRLTVV.

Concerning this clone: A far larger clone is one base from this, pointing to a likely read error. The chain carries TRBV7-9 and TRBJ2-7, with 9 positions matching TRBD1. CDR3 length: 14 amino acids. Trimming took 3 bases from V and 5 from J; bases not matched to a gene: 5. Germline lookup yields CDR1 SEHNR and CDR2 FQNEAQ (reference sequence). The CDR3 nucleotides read TGTGCCAGCAGCTTTGGGACAGGGACTAACGAGCAGTACTTC. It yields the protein CASSFGTGTNEQYF.